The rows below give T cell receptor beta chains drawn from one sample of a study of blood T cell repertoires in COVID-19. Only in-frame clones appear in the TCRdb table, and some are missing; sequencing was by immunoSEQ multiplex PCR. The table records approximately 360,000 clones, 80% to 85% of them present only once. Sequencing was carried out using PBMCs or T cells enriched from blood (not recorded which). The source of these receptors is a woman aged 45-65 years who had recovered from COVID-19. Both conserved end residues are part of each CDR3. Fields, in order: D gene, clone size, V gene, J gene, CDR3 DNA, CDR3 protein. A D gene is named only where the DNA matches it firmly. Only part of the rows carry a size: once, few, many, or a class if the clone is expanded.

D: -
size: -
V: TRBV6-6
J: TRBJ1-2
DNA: TGTGCCAGTTCAGCAGGGTTTGGCTACACCTTC
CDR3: CASSAGFGYTF

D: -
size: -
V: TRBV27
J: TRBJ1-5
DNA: TGTGCCAGCAGGGGTCCGGGGGCAGGCGGGGGTCAGCCCCAGCATTTT
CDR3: CASRGPGAGGGQPQHF

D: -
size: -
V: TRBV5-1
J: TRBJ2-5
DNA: TGCGCCAGCAGCTTGGGGAGGGGCGTAGAGACCCAGTACTTC
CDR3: CASSLGRGVETQYF

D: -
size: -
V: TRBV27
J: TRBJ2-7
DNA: TGTGCCAGCAGTTTATCTGGACTGGTGGGCGAGCAGTACTTC
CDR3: CASSLSGLVGEQYF

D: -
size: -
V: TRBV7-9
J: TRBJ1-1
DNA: TGTGCCAGCAGCCTATACACTATGGCCAGTTTGAACACTGAAGCTTTCTTT
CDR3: CASSLYTMASLNTEAFF

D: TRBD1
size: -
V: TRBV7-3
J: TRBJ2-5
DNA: TGTGCCAGCAGGTCGGGACAGTTATCGGGGACCCAGTACTTC
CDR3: CASRSGQLSGTQYF

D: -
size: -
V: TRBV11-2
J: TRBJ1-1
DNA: TGTGCCAGCAGCACCACGCGGGAAAGAGGGGCTTTCTTT
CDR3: CASSTTRERGAFF

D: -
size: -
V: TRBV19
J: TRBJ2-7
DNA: TGTGCCAGTAGTACCACCCCCCTTGTCGGGGGTTCCTACGAGCAGTACTTC
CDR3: CASSTTPLVGGSYEQYF

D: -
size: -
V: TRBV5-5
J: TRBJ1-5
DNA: TGTGCCAGCAGCTTGGCGGGAGATCAGCCCCAGCATTTT
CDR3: CASSLAGDQPQHF

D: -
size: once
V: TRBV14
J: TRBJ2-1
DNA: TGTGCCAGCAGCGTACAAGAGCGGGCTGAGCAGTTCTTC
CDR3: CASSVQERAEQFF

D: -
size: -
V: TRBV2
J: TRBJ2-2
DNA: TGTGCCAGCAGCGTAGGGGGTTTCACCGGGGAGCTGTTTTTT
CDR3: CASSVGGFTGELFF

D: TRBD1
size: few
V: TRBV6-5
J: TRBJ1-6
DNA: TGTGCCAGCCAACCGCCCCGGGACAGTAATTCACCCCTCCACTTT
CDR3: CASQPPRDSNSPLHF

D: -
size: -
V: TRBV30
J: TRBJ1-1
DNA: TGTGCCTGGAGTTCTTGGGGGGGACAGAACACTGAAGCTTTCTTT
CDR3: CAWSSWGGQNTEAFF

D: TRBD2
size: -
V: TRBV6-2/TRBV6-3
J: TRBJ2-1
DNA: TGTGCCAGCACCCCATGGCAGCGGGAGGCCTACAATGAGCAGTTCTTC
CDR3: CASTPWQREAYNEQFF

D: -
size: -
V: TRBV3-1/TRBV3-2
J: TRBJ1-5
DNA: TGTGCCAGCTCCAGGGAGGGCAATCAGCCCCAGCATTTT
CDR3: CASSREGNQPQHF

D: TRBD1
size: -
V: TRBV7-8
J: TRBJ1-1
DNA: TGTGCCAGCAGCCTGAGGACAGGGGGCTTGTTGCGTACTGAAGCTTTCTTT
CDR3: CASSLRTGGLLRTEAFF

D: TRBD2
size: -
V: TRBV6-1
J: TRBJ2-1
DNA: TGTGCCAGCAGTGAAGCCCAGCGGGAGACGGATGAGCAGTTCTTC
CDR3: CASSEAQRETDEQFF

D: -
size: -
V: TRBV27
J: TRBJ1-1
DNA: TGTGCCAGCCTACCCTTAACAGGCACTGAAGCTTTCTTT
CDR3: CASLPLTGTEAFF

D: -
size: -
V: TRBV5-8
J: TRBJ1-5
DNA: TGTGCCAGCAGCTTGGTGGGGGGAGGGCCCCAGCATTTT
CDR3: CASSLVGGGPQHF

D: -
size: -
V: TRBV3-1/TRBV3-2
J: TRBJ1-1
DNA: TGTGCCAGCAGCCCTACAGGGAACACTGAAGCTTTCTTT
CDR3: CASSPTGNTEAFF

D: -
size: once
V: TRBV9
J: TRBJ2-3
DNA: TGTGCCAGCAGCGAGGGGTCGGCGGGAAATCCCACAGATACGCAGTATTTT
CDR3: CASSEGSAGNPTDTQYF

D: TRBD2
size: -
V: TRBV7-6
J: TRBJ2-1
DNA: TGTGCCAGCAGCTTCGCGGGGGCGGGGGGAGGGAATGAGCAGTTCTTC
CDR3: CASSFAGAGGGNEQFF

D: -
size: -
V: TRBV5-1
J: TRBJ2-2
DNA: TGCGCCAGCAGCTTGATTCCAGGACTTACCGGGGAGCTGTTTTTT
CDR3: CASSLIPGLTGELFF

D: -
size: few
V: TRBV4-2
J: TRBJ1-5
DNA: TGTGCCAGCAGCCAGACGAAACTGGGGGCCAAGCCCCAGCATTTT
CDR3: CASSQTKLGAKPQHF

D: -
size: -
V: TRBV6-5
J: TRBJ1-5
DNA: TGTGCCAGCAGGCAGGGATTCTCAAGCAATCAGCCCCAGCATTTT
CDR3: CASRQGFSSNQPQHF

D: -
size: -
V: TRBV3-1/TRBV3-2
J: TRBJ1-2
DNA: TGTGCCAGCAGCCAACCTTGGGACTCTGGCTACACCTTC
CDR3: CASSQPWDSGYTF

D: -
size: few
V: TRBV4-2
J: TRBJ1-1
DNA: TGTGCCAGCAGCCAAGATCAGACACCAGGCAGGGCTAAAGGGAACACTGAAGCTTTCTTT
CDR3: CASSQDQTPGRAKGNTEAFF

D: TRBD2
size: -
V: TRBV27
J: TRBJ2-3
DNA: TGTGCCAGCAGTTCCCGGACTAGCGGGCACCGCACAGATACGCAGTATTTT
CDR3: CASSSRTSGHRTDTQYF

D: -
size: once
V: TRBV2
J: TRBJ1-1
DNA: TGTGCCAGCAGTGCCTCTTCCGGGACATCGAACCGTGAAGCTTTCTTT
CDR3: CASSASSGTSNREAFF

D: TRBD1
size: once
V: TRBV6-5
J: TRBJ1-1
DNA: TGTGCCAGCAGTTACTCGGACAGGGGACAAGCTTTCTTT
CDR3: CASSYSDRGQAFF

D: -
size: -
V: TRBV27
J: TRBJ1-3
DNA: TGTGCCAGCAGTGGGCCGGAAAACACCATATATTTT
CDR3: CASSGPENTIYF

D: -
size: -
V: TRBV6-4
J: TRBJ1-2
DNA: TGTGCCAGCAGCCCCGATCGGGGGGCTTACTATGGCTACACCTTC
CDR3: CASSPDRGAYYGYTF

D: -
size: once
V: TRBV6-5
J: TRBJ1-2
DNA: TGTGCCAGCAGTTACTTATCGGGAGACCATGGCTACACCTTC
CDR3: CASSYLSGDHGYTF

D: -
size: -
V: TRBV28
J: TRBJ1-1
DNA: TGTGCCAGCAGCCCGGGCCAGGGAAGGGCTTTCTTT
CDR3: CASSPGQGRAFF

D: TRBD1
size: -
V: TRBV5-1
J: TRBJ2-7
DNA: TGCGCCAGCAGCCACGGACAGGGCTCCTACGAGCAGTACTTC
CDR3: CASSHGQGSYEQYF

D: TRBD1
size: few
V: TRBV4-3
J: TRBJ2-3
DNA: TGCGCCAGCAGCCAAGATCAGGTACAGGGGCTCACAGATACGCAGTATTTT
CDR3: CASSQDQVQGLTDTQYF

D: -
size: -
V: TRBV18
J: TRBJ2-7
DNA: TGTGCCAGCTCACCGCTTCCGCGGGGGCGGTACGAGCAGTACTTC
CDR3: CASSPLPRGRYEQYF

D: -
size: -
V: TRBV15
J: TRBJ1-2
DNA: TGTGCCACCAGCACGGTTCAGGGATTCTTTGGCTACACCTTC
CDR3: CATSTVQGFFGYTF

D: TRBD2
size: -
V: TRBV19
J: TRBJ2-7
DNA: TGTGCCAGTAGTTTCCTAGCGGGGGGCCCGGGTGAGCAGTACTTC
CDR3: CASSFLAGGPGEQYF

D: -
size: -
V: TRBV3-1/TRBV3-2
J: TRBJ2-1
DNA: TGTGCCAGCAGCCGAGGGTCTCGGTACAGGACCGGGGGCTACAATGAGCAGTTCTTC
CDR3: CASSRGSRYRTGGYNEQFF

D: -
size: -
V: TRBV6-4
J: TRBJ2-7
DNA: TGTGCCAGCAGTGACGAGGCCTCCTGGTACGAGCAGTACTTC
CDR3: CASSDEASWYEQYF

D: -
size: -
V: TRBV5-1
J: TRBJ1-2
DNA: TGCGCCAGCAGAGCGACAGGAGTCTATGGCTACACCTTC
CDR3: CASRATGVYGYTF

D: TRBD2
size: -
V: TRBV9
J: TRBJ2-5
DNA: TGTGCCAGCAGCGTAGGGTCTAGCGGGGGGGCGGAAGAGACCCAGTACTTC
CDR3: CASSVGSSGGAEETQYF

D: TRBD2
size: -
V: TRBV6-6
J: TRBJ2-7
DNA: TGTGCCAGCAGTCTACGGACTAGCGGGGATAAACCCTACGAGCAGTACTTC
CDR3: CASSLRTSGDKPYEQYF

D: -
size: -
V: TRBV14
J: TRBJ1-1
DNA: TGTGCCAGCAGCCAAGATCTCGCAGCTGAAGCTTTCTTT
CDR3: CASSQDLAAEAFF

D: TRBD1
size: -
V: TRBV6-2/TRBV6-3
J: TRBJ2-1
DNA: TGTGCCAGCAGCAATACCGGGACAGAGTTCTTC
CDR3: CASSNTGTEFF

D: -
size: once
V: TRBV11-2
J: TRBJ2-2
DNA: TGTGCCAGCAGCTCAGCTGGGGGCCTGGGAGGGGAGCTGTTTTTT
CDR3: CASSSAGGLGGELFF

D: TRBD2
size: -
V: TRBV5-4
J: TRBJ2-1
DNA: TGTGCCAGCAGCTCCGGGACTAGCGGAAACAATGAGCAGTTCTTC
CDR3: CASSSGTSGNNEQFF

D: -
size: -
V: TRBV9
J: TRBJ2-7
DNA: TGTGCCAGCAGCGCCTATCGGGATTCCTACGAGCAGTACTTC
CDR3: CASSAYRDSYEQYF